This T cell receptor (beta chain) was sequenced during a study of tumor and adjacent non-tumor tissue in lung cancer. Study-level background: There were 11 to 12 adenocarcinoma, 2 squamous cell carcinoma and 1 small cell lung cancer cases.

Three rounds of nested PCR, following a modified ARM-PCR protocol, produced the TCRbeta library. TCRdb reanalysed the multiplex PCR reads using MiXCR and keeps one entry per CDR3 protein. The sample lists approximately 130,000 distinct CDR3 sequences, about 66% seen once, with 9.5% to 15% in the top ten. As concerns this clonotype: The CDR3 does not close with the conserved phenylalanine or tryptophan, likely indicating a read error. The DNA is left out, because the CDR3 cannot be placed on it with certainty; the CDR3 is given as TCRdb lists it.

The template was RNA from unsorted bulk tissue. Germline V gives CDR1 MNHEY, CDR2 SVGAGI. Ends included, the CDR3 has 11 residues. The sequenced sample consisted of lung tumor tissue. The source of this sequence is a young man with non-small cell lung cancer. The rearrangement joins TRBV6-5 to TRBJ2-5. The CDR3 is CASTLQETQYI.